This T cell receptor (beta chain) stems from a study of cytomegalovirus exposure and HLA in healthy donors. As for the study in general: The use of the same platform for the 100 to 150 validation repertoires and the approximately 690 first-cohort repertoires was reported by a later analysis.

From the roughly 110-subject validation cohort, which was separate from the roughly 700-subject first cohort, the donors were drawn. Data came from immunoSEQ multiplex PCR; TCRdb stores just in-frame clones and leaves some out. The profile shows a few hundred thousand clones, about 90% of them singletons. In germline, CDR1 is MNHNS, CDR2 SASEGT. Deletions cut 3 bases from V and 7 bases from J, with 21 bases between. The CDR3 is 17 amino acids. Of note for this clone: Its antigen remains unknown.

Findings and limits, study-wide: Cytomegalovirus-associated TCR beta chains were listed, numbering roughly 150. Rare sequences made up most TCRs, while some public TCRs were found in many donors.

This receptor was identified in a woman younger than 35 in good health and CMV-seronegative. The chain carries TRBV6-1 and TRBJ2-2, with D possibly being TRBD2 (6 bases). What was sequenced was PBMCs. This CDR3 reads CASSDRRWRVEIGELFF. The CDR3 coding sequence is TGTGCCAGCAGTGATCGCCGGTGGAGGGTGGAAATCGGGGAGCTGTTTTTT.